The 3 T cell receptor beta chains given below trace back to one sample, sequenced in a study of response to subunit inactivated influenza vaccine. TCRdb called the RT-PCR reads again in MiXCR, with one record for every CDR3 protein. The data contain hundreds of thousands of distinct CDR3 sequences, 14% of them singletons. This specimen consisted of PBMCs from blood, obtained around two weeks before vaccination. These receptors all stem from a man between 50 and 59 years old who received an inactivated influenza vaccine.

The chain has TRBV20-1 and TRBJ2-6; D uncertain. This CDR3 is 14 amino acids long. Trimming shortened V by 6 bases and J by 1 base, and 10 bases separated the two germline ends. Germline CDR1 and CDR2: DFQATT and SNEGSKA (reference sequence). The CDR3 region is CSAPVKSGANVLTF. As DNA, the CDR3 is TGCAGTGCCCCCGTGAAGTCTGGGGCCAACGTCCTGACTTTC.

The rearrangement joins TRBV7-2 to TRBJ2-3; D is unresolved. The CDR3 contains 15 residues. V lost 1 base to trimming and J lost 4 bases, with 12 bases between them. Germline V gene data show CDR1 as SGHTA and CDR2 as FQGNSA. CDR3 coding DNA: TGTGCCAGCAGCTTAGACGGTACCAGTTCAGATACGCAGTATTTT. Translation: CASSLDGTSSDTQYF. The full variable domain, rest sourced from reference TRBV7-2 and TRBJ2-3, is GAGVSQSPSNKVTEKGKDVELRCDPISGHTALYWYRQSLGQGLEFLIYFQGNSAPDKSGLPSDRFSAERTGGSVSTLTIQRTQQEDSAVYLCASSLDGTSSDTQYFGPGTRLTVL.

This clonotype was observed a handful of times. V usage is TRBV12-3 or TRBV12-4 and J usage is TRBJ1-1; TRBD1 aligns across 7 bases. This CDR3 is 12 amino acids long. Losses at the gene ends were 5 bases for V and 6 bases for J; bases not matched to a gene: 3. The CDR3 region is CASSTGEAEAFF. In DNA form, the CDR3 reads TGTGCCAGCAGTACAGGGGAGGCTGAAGCTTTCTTT.